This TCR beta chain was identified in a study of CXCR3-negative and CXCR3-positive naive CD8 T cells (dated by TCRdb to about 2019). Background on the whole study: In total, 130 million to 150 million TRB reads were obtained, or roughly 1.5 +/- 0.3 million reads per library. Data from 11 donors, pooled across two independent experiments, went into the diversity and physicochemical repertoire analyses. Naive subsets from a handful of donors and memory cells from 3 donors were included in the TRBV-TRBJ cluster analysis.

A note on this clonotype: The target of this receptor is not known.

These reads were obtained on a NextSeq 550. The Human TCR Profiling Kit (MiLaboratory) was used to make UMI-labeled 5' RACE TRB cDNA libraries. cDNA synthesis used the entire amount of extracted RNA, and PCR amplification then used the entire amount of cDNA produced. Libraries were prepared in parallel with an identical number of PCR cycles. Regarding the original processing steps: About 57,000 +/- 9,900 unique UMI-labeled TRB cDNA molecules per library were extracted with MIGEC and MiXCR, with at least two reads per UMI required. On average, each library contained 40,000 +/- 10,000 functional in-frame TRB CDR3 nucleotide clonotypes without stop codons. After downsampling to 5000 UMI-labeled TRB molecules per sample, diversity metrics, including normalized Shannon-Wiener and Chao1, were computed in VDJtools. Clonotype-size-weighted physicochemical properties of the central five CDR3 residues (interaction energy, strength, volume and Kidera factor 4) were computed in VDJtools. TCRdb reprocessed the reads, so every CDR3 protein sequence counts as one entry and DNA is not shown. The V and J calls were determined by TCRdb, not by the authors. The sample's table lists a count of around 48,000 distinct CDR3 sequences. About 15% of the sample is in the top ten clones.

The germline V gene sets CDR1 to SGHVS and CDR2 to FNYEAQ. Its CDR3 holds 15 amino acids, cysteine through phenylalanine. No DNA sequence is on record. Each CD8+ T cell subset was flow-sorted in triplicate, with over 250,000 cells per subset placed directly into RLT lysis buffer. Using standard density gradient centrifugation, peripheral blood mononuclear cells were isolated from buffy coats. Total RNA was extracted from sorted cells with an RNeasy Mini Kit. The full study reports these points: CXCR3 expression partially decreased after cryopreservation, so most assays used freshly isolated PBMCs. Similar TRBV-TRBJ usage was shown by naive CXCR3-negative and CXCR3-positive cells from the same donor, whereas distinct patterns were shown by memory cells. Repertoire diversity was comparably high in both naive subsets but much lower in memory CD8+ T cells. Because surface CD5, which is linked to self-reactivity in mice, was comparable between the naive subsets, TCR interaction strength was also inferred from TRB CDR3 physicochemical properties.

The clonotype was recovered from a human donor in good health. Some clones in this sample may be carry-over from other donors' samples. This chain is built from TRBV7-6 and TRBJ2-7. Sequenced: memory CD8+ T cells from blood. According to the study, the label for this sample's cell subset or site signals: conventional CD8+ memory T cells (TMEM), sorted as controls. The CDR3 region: CASSLAPAATYEQYF.